The 23 T cell receptor beta chains below were found in one sample sequenced in a study of a mutant IDH1 vaccine in newly diagnosed glioma. For these TCRs, the target antigens are not known. Indicated time point: week 47, end of study. In the vaccine, a single dose held 300 ug of the mutant IDH1 20-mer peptide, along with topical imiquimod. The protocol was immunoSEQ multiplex PCR, while the TCRdb copy is restricted to in-frame clones and leaves out a portion. The sample lists some 57,000 clones, about 80% occurring once. The sequencing used PBMCs, collected from a glioma patient whose treatment included an IDH1 peptide vaccine. The receptors originated from a woman aged 40 to 50 with glioma. Some clones in this sample may be carry-over from other donors' samples.

The chain carries TRBV7-6 and TRBJ2-3, with a possible D match to TRBD2 (6 bases). V lost 5 bases and J 6 bases, leaving 15 bases between the germline ends. The CDR3 has 14 amino acids. Germline CDR1 reads SGHVS; CDR2 reads FNYEAQ. For the CDR3, the DNA is TGTGCCAGCAGCACCCGGGTACGGGGGGATACGCAGTATTTT. It encodes CASSTRVRGDTQYF.

This sequence joins TRBV19 and TRBJ1-4; D gene ambiguous. Per the germline V gene, CDR1 is LNHDA and CDR2 is SQIVND (reference sequence). Trimming took 6 bases from V and 4 from J, leaving 12 bases between them. The CDR3 runs 14 residues. The CDR3 DNA sequence: TGTGCCAGTAGGACCGACGGATATAATGAAAAACTGTTTTTT. Its translation is CASRTDGYNEKLFF.

About this clone itself: The junction and the germline gene differ at one end; a read error may be behind it. CDR3 DNA sequence: TGTGCCTGGAGTCGATCGGGACCGACTGTAGCCTTC. As protein: CAWSRSGPTVAF. This chain links TRBV30 with TRBJ1-2, with D possibly being TRBD1 (5 bases). The germline V gene has CDR1 GTSNPN and CDR2 SVGIG (reference sequence). The CDR3 is made up of 12 amino acids.

This chain joins TRBV7-9 and TRBJ2-2; no clear D gene. Trimming pared 0 bases from V and 5 bases from J, leaving 4 bases between. The CDR3 sequence is 13 residues long. The germline V gene has CDR1 SEHNR and CDR2 FQNEAQ (reference sequence). The CDR3 is CASSLARTGELFF. CDR3 in DNA: TGTGCCAGCAGCTTAGCGAGGACCGGGGAGCTGTTTTTT.

There are a few counts of this clone. The rearrangement uses TRBV4-3 and TRBJ1-4; perhaps TRBD1 as D (5 bases). There are 14 residues in the CDR3. Trimming took 5 bases from V and 8 from J, leaving 15 bases between them. Germline CDR1 reads LGHNA; CDR2 reads YSLEER. CDR3 in amino acids: CASSYRRGEEKLFF. DNA of the CDR3: TGCGCCAGCAGCTACCGGAGGGGCGAAGAAAAACTGTTTTTT.

The sample holds one count of this clone. The CDR3 sequence: CASPGGFEAFF. CDR3 in DNA: TGTGCCAGTCCGGGAGGGTTTGAAGCTTTCTTT. The chain carries TRBV6-8 and TRBJ1-1; no reliable D call. V was clipped by 9 bases and J by 7 bases, with 12 bases between them. CDR3 size: 11 residues. From germline, CDR1 is MNHGY and CDR2 SAAAGT.

This chain joins TRBV2 and TRBJ1-5, with unresolved D. Looked up from germline, CDR1 is SNHLY and CDR2 is FYNNEI. The CDR3 length is 11 residues. With 6 bases removed from V and 6 bases from J, the gap between germline ends came to 6 bases. The CDR3 DNA follows: TGTGCCAGCAGCCAAGGTCAGCCCCAGCATTTT. Translation: CASSQGQPQHF.

This clone was observed a few times. The V gene is TRBV9, the J gene TRBJ1-1; a weak D match, TRBD1 (6 bases). The CDR3 covers 14 residues. The germline V gene encodes CDR1 SGDLS and CDR2 YYNGEE. The V gene lost 0 bases and the J gene lost 1 base, with 7 bases spanning the gap. The CDR3: CASSVDRENTEAFF. The CDR3 DNA sequence: TGTGCCAGCAGCGTAGACAGGGAGAACACTGAAGCTTTCTTT.

This clone showed up just a few times. This chain joins TRBV30 and TRBJ2-1; D is tentatively TRBD1 or TRBD2 (6 bases each). V was trimmed by 0 bases and J by 6 bases, leaving 15 bases between them. The CDR3 spans 15 residues. Germline CDR1 is GTSNPN and CDR2 is SVGIG (reference sequence). Here the CDR3 reads CAWSVPGGLSNEQFF. The CDR3, as DNA: TGTGCCTGGAGTGTACCCGGGGGCCTGTCCAATGAGCAGTTCTTC.

The chain joins TRBV9 to TRBJ2-2; 12 bases fit TRBD2. This CDR3 spans 16 amino acids. V was pared by 3 bases and J by 5 bases, with 5 bases of the junction left unmatched. CDR1 is SGDLS and CDR2 is YYNGEE in the germline V gene. In nucleotides, the CDR3 is TGTGCCAGCAGCGGGTTACTAGCGGGGGGAACCGGGGAGCTGTTTTTT. Translated: CASSGLLAGGTGELFF.

This clone was observed at least ten times. This chain links TRBV19 with TRBJ1-2; D is ambiguous. The length of the CDR3 is 15 residues. Trimming left V 3 bases short and J 2 bases short, with 13 bases between. Germline V gene sequence: CDR1 LNHDA, CDR2 SQIVND (reference sequence). The CDR3 region is CASSIPNSPNYGYTF. The CDR3 DNA reads TGTGCCAGTAGTATCCCAAACAGTCCCAACTATGGCTACACCTTC.

This clone was detected only once. This rearrangement joins TRBV11-1 to TRBJ1-2; 7 positions agree with TRBD1. From germline, CDR1 is SGHAT and CDR2 FQDESV (reference sequence). The CDR3 contains 16 residues. The J segment lost 2 bases and the V segment lost 3 bases, leaving 9 bases of the junction unmatched. Here the CDR3 reads CASSLEGARANYGYTF. The CDR3 coding sequence is TGTGCCAGCAGCTTGGAGGGGGCCAGGGCGAACTATGGCTACACCTTC. Variable domain in full (rest from reference TRBV11-1 and TRBJ1-2): EAEVAQSPRYKITEKSQAVAFWCDPISGHATLYWYRQILGQGPELLVQFQDESVVDDSQLPKDRFSAERLKGVDSTLKIQPAELGDSAMYLCASSLEGARANYGYTFGSGTRLTVV.

The chain recombines TRBV25-1 with TRBJ2-3; 7 bases map to TRBD2. This CDR3 region has 16 residues. J was trimmed by 0 bases and V by 2 bases; bases with no gene match: 5. Germline V CDR1 and CDR2: MGHDK, SYGVNS. The CDR3 region has the DNA TGTGCCAGCAGTGAACCCGACGGGAGGAGCACAGATACGCAGTATTTT. Amino acids: CASSEPDGRSTDTQYF.

This clone turned up a few times. The chain is built from TRBV19 and TRBJ1-1, with 7 positions matching TRBD1. The length of the CDR3 is 14 residues. In germline, CDR1 is LNHDA, CDR2 SQIVND (reference sequence). With 3 bases clipped from V and 2 bases from J, the junction kept 3 bases outside the gene matches. The CDR3 DNA sequence: TGTGCCAGTAGTATCCGGACAGGTAACACTGAAGCTTTCTTT. Protein: CASSIRTGNTEAFF. The whole variable domain, remainder taken from reference TRBV19 and TRBJ1-1, is DGGITQSPKYLFRKEGQNVTLSCEQNLNHDAMYWYRQDPGQGLRLIYYSQIVNDFQKGDIAEGYSVSREKKESFPLTVTSAQKNPTAFYLCASSIRTGNTEAFFGQGTRLTVV.

The chain couples TRBV30 to TRBJ1-1, with D possibly being TRBD1 (5 bases). Trimming stripped 2 bases from V and 2 bases from J, with 24 bases between. The length of the CDR3 is 18 residues. Germline V gives CDR1 GTSNPN, CDR2 SVGIG (reference sequence). The DNA of the CDR3 is TGTGCCTGGAGTTCCGGATTGGGGACGGTCTTCGGAAACACTGAAGCTTTCTTT. This gives the protein CAWSSGLGTVFGNTEAFF.

The rearrangement links TRBV30 to TRBJ1-1; 8 bases are shared with TRBD1. Losses at the gene ends were 5 bases for V and 4 bases for J; bases not matched to a gene: 6. The germline gives CDR1 GTSNPN, CDR2 SVGIG (reference sequence). The CDR3 has 13 residues. CDR3 sequence: CAWGTGGGTEAFF. In DNA, the CDR3 is TGTGCCTGGGGAACAGGGGGGGGCACTGAAGCTTTCTTT.

The rearrangement uses TRBV7-2 and TRBJ2-7; TRBD1 matches at 7 bases. The CDR3 is made up of 14 amino acids. Germline-derived CDR1 and CDR2 are SGHTA and FQGNSA. V gave up 5 bases and J gave up 2 bases; unmatched junction bases: 6. CDR3 nucleotide sequence: TGTGCCAGCAGCCCCGGGACAGTACCCTACGAGCAGTACTTC. The encoded protein is CASSPGTVPYEQYF.

The V and J genes are TRBV12-5 and TRBJ2-5; a weak D match, TRBD1 (7 bases). The CDR3 has 16 amino acids. Per the germline V gene, CDR1 is LGHNT and CDR2 is FRNRAP. V lost 2 bases and J 4 bases, leaving 17 bases between the germline ends. Here the CDR3 reads CASGLQTGWGAETQYF. CDR3 coding DNA: TGTGCTAGTGGTTTGCAGACAGGGTGGGGGGCAGAGACCCAGTACTTC.

The chain has TRBV30 and TRBJ2-5; no definite D call. CDR3 length equals 12 residues. V was pared by 2 bases and J by 5 bases, with 9 bases between. CDR1 and CDR2 from the germline V gene are GTSNPN and SVGIG (reference sequence). In nucleotides, the CDR3 is TGTGCCTGGAGTCCTCCGGCGGAGACCCAGTACTTC. Protein product: CAWSPPAETQYF.

This clone is categorized as medium-sized (0.01 to 0.1%). The chain couples TRBV19 to TRBJ2-7, with D possibly being TRBD2 (7 bases). The CDR3 is made up of 14 amino acids. The V and J ends lost 7 bases and 4 bases respectively, with 17 bases between them. CDR1 and CDR2 (germline): LNHDA, SQIVND (reference sequence). The CDR3 nucleotides read TGTGCCAGTACCACCGGGGGGCCCGGGTACGAGCAGTACTTC. Its translation is CASTTGGPGYEQYF.

This clone was picked up one time. The chain couples TRBV5-6 to TRBJ2-3, with a tentative D call TRBD2 (6 bases). Germline-derived CDR1 and CDR2 are SGHDT and YYEEEE. V dropped 4 bases and J dropped 5 bases, with 14 bases sitting between them. The CDR3 is made up of 14 amino acids. CDR3 nucleotides: TGTGCCAGCAGCCCCCGGGGCGGGGTAGATACGCAGTATTTT. This gives the protein CASSPRGGVDTQYF.

The chain couples TRBV9 to TRBJ2-1; possibly TRBD1 for D (6 bases). Germline CDR1 reads SGDLS; CDR2 reads YYNGEE. V was pared by 2 bases and J by 8 bases, with 17 bases between. The CDR3 sequence is 15 residues long. DNA of the CDR3: TGTGCCAGCAGCGTCTTACAGGGATGGGATGATGAGCAGTTCTTC. This translates into CASSVLQGWDDEQFF.

This clone was detected once. This chain links TRBV6-6 with TRBJ2-2; the D gene is possibly TRBD1 (6 bases). CDR3 length: 15 amino acids. Per the germline V gene, CDR1 is MNHNY and CDR2 is SVGAGI (reference sequence). V was pared by 0 bases and J by 4 bases, with 9 bases between. CDR3 sequence: CASSYSRRGTGELFF. DNA of the CDR3: TGTGCCAGCAGTTACTCGCGCAGGGGCACCGGGGAGCTGTTTTTT.